The 23 T cell receptor beta chains in this list originate from one sample, sequenced in a study of CD8+CD57+ T cells in acquired aplastic anemia. TCR beta VDJ and CDR3 profiling used genomic DNA as template. TCRdb ran MiXCR on the reads and lists one entry per CDR3 protein. The profile covers about 190,000 distinct CDR3 sequences, with 40% to 55% appearing a single time and around 8.8% taken by the ten largest. Selection for sequencing was limited to patients who had shown CD8+CD57+ cell expansion by flow cytometry. Source material: sorted CD4+, CD8+, or CD8+CD57+ T cells (not recorded which) from PBMCs. These receptors came from a human donor with aplastic anemia.

The CDR3 reads CASNQETGAYEQYF. CDR3 in DNA: TGTGCCAGCAACCAGGAGACAGGGGCTTACGAGCAGTACTTC. The chain uses TRBV25-1 and TRBJ2-7, with 8 bases lining up with TRBD1. The CDR3 is 14 amino acids. The V and J ends lost 7 bases and 4 bases, in that order; junction bases with no gene match: 9. Looked up from germline, CDR1 is MGHDK and CDR2 is SYGVNS.

The J gene is TRBJ2-3, the V gene TRBV25-1; 8 bases match TRBD2. The CDR3 totals 16 residues. With 4 bases clipped from V and 0 bases from J, the junction kept 6 bases outside the gene matches. Germline loops: CDR1 MGHDK, CDR2 SYGVNS. The CDR3 sequence is CASSAVLAESTDTQYF. For the CDR3, the DNA is TGTGCCAGCAGTGCGGTACTAGCGGAAAGCACAGATACGCAGTATTTT. The variable domain in full, with the rest retrieved from reference TRBV25-1 and TRBJ2-3, is EADIYQTPRYLVIGTGKKITLECSQTMGHDKMYWYQQDPGMELHLIHYSYGVNSTEKGDLSSESTVSRIRTEHFPLTLESARPSHTSQYLCASSAVLAESTDTQYFGPGTRLTVL.

The V gene is TRBV9, the J gene TRBJ1-5, with 8 positions matching TRBD1. The CDR3 is made up of 18 amino acids. V was pared by 0 bases and J by 1 base, with 9 bases of the junction left unmatched. CDR1 is SGDLS and CDR2 is YYNGEE in the germline V gene. The CDR3 sequence is CASSVAGQVLESNQPQHF. As DNA, the CDR3 is TGTGCCAGCAGCGTAGCGGGACAGGTCCTGGAGAGCAATCAGCCCCAGCATTTT.

There are a few counts of this clonotype. The chain carries TRBV10-3 and TRBJ1-3; D unclear. V was clipped by 8 bases and J by 0 bases, with 5 bases between them. CDR3 length equals 12 residues. The V gene's germline CDR1 is ENHRY and CDR2 SYGVKD. The CDR3 DNA follows: TGTGCCATCGGGAGCTCTGGAAACACCATATATTTT. This sequence encodes CAIGSSGNTIYF.

This clonotype appeared once. The V call is TRBV7-9, the J call TRBJ1-6, with D unresolved. The CDR3 extends over 14 amino acids. With 1 base removed from V and 7 bases from J, the gap between germline ends came to 8 bases. Germline V CDR1 and CDR2: SEHNR, FQNEAQ (reference sequence). The CDR3 sequence is CASSLGGINSPLHF. Here the CDR3 DNA reads TGTGCCAGCAGCTTAGGAGGGATCAATTCACCCCTCCACTTT.

The chain links TRBV3-1 to TRBJ1-1; unclear D gene. The CDR3 consists of 15 residues. The V gene lost 4 bases and the J gene lost 5 bases, with 17 bases spanning the gap. CDR1 LGHDT and CDR2 YNNKEL come from the germline V gene (reference sequence). CDR3 coding DNA: TGTGCCAGCAGCCGCTCATCGGCCGAGTGGACTGAAGCTTTCTTT. Its protein product is CASSRSSAEWTEAFF.

Regarding this clonotype: A read error may be the cause here, since a much bigger clone is one base away. This chain uses TRBV12-3 or TRBV12-4 with TRBJ2-1; 9 bases agree with TRBD2. Trimming took 4 bases from V and 15 from J; bases not matched to a gene: 7. This CDR3 region has 12 residues. The CDR3 DNA reads as TGTGCCAGCAGTTCCTCCGGGACTAGCCTGTTCTTC. It codes for CASSSSGTSLFF.

As to this clonotype: A read error may explain this, as a much larger clone is one base away. This is likely a read error, given that the CDR3 carries no conserved phenylalanine or tryptophan at its end. The CDR3 DNA reads TGTGCCAGCAGTTTAAGAGGGGTTGGAAACACCATATATTCT. Its translation is CASSLRGVGNTIYS. This chain links TRBV12-3 or TRBV12-4 with TRBJ1-3, with D possibly matching TRBD1 (5 bases). Trimming stripped 2 bases from V and 3 bases from J, with 8 bases between. This CDR3 is built from 14 residues.

There are a few counts of this clonotype. V and J are TRBV7-2 and TRBJ1-6; maybe TRBD1 (5 bases). Germline V lookup: CDR1 SGHTA, CDR2 FQGNSA. V dropped 5 bases and J dropped 7 bases, with 9 bases sitting between them. The CDR3 totals 13 residues. The DNA for the CDR3 is TGTGCCAGCAGCCCGCGACAGAATTCACCCCTCCACTTT. As protein: CASSPRQNSPLHF.

This clonotype was counted ten times or more. The V call is TRBV5-1, the J call TRBJ1-2; tentatively, D is TRBD1 (5 bases). Germline values: CDR1 SGHRS, CDR2 YFSETQ. CDR3 length: 14 residues. V was shortened by 2 bases and J by 4 bases, with 12 bases between the two germline ends. The CDR3 DNA is TGCGCCAGCAGCTTACTCTCAGGGTCCTATGGCTACACCTTC. It yields the protein CASSLLSGSYGYTF.

V usage is TRBV19 and J usage is TRBJ1-1, with 10 bases matching TRBD1. This CDR3 region has 14 residues. Germline CDR1 is LNHDA and CDR2 is SQIVND (reference sequence). Trimming removed 7 bases from V and 4 bases from J; junction bases left unmatched: 6. The CDR3 reads CASKSGTGATEAFF. CDR3 nucleotides: TGTGCCAGTAAGTCGGGGACAGGGGCCACTGAAGCTTTCTTT.

This clonotype was detected many times. The rearrangement uses TRBV7-2 and TRBJ1-2, with D uncertain. V dropped 7 bases and J dropped 3 bases, with 12 bases sitting between them. In germline, CDR1 is SGHTA, CDR2 FQGNSA. The CDR3 consists of 13 residues. CDR3 region: CASTEPPDYGYTF. The CDR3 DNA sequence: TGTGCCAGCACCGAACCACCCGACTATGGCTACACCTTC.

The DNA of the CDR3 is TGTGCCAGCAGCTTAAGGGGGACTAGGCTGGGGAACACTGAAGCTTTCTTT. Translated, it gives CASSLRGTRLGNTEAFF. The chain couples TRBV11-2 to TRBJ1-1, with D maybe TRBD1 (6 bases). CDR3 length: 17 amino acids. Trimming removed 2 bases from V and 1 base from J, with 17 bases in between. Germline CDR1 reads SGHAT; CDR2 reads FQNNGV.

Only a few counts were recorded for this clonotype. V is TRBV7-2 and J is TRBJ2-7; D is undetermined. CDR3 length: 14 amino acids. Trimming left V 5 bases short and J 0 bases short, with 11 bases between. CDR1 is SGHTA and CDR2 is FQGNSA in the germline V gene. The CDR3 DNA reads as TGTGCCAGCAGCCGAGACACTGGCTCCTACGAGCAGTACTTC. Protein product: CASSRDTGSYEQYF. Full variable domain (rest looked up from reference TRBV7-2 and TRBJ2-7): GAGVSQSPSNKVTEKGKDVELRCDPISGHTALYWYRQSLGQGLEFLIYFQGNSAPDKSGLPSDRFSAERTGGSVSTLTIQRTQQEDSAVYLCASSRDTGSYEQYFGPGTRLTVT.

The chain is built from TRBV19 and TRBJ2-5, with 7 bases that match TRBD2. V was pared by 9 bases and J by 5 bases, with 9 bases of the junction left unmatched. The CDR3 has 13 residues. Germline V lookup: CDR1 LNHDA, CDR2 SQIVND (reference sequence). The CDR3 region has the DNA TGTGCCAGCAATCGTTGGCGGGAGGAGACCCAGTACTTC. Translated: CASNRWREETQYF. The whole variable domain, remainder taken from reference TRBV19 and TRBJ2-5, is DGGITQSPKYLFRKEGQNVTLSCEQNLNHDAMYWYRQDPGQGLRLIYYSQIVNDFQKGDIAEGYSVSREKKESFPLTVTSAQKNPTAFYLCASNRWREETQYFGPGTRLLVL.

This clonotype has a count of ten or more. The V gene is TRBV10-3, the J gene TRBJ2-2; 9 bases match TRBD1. Per germline, CDR1 ENHRY and CDR2 SYGVKD. Losses at the gene ends were 6 bases for V and 6 bases for J; bases not matched to a gene: 5. CDR3 length: 14 amino acids. In DNA, the CDR3 is TGTGCCATCAGGGGGACAGGGCAGGCCGGGGAGCTGTTTTTT. Translating it yields CAIRGTGQAGELFF.

This clonotype was counted at least ten times. J is TRBJ1-2 and V is TRBV6-1; D is possibly TRBD1 (6 bases). The CDR3 totals 14 residues. Trimming removed 6 bases at V and 3 bases at J, with 14 bases between. Germline V CDR1 and CDR2: MNHNS, SASEGT. This CDR3 reads CASREYRDDYGYTF. The CDR3 region has the DNA TGTGCCAGCAGGGAATACAGGGATGACTATGGCTACACCTTC.

J is TRBJ2-1 and V is TRBV11-2; TRBD2 aligns across 8 bases. The CDR3 covers 15 residues. The germline gives CDR1 SGHAT, CDR2 FQNNGV. V shed 4 bases and J 4 bases; nucleotides not matched to a gene: 6. The CDR3 sequence: CASSSTGRGYNEQFF. DNA for the CDR3: TGTGCCAGCAGCTCAACCGGGAGGGGATACAATGAGCAGTTCTTC.

Only a few counts were recorded for this clonotype. The chain has TRBV27 and TRBJ1-1; D is unresolved. Trimming cost V 7 bases and J 1 base, with 16 bases left between them. CDR3 size: 15 residues. Germline V gene data show CDR1 as MNHEY and CDR2 as SMNVEV (reference sequence). The CDR3 bases are TGTGCCAGCACCCCCCGGCGGTGGTCGAACACTGAAGCTTTCTTT. Protein sequence: CASTPRRWSNTEAFF.

In this sample, this clonotype turned up a few times. The chain has TRBV5-6 and TRBJ1-2; D is undetermined. V dropped 0 bases and J dropped 8 bases, with 17 bases sitting between them. This CDR3 comprises 15 residues. Per germline, CDR1 SGHDT and CDR2 YYEEEE. CDR3 DNA: TGTGCCAGCAGCTTGGGGTTCTTGGCAGCCGCGGGCTACACCTTC. Translated: CASSLGFLAAAGYTF.

This clonotype was seen ten or more times. This chain links TRBV7-9 with TRBJ1-4; D is unresolved. Trimming removed 3 bases from V and 3 bases from J, with 5 bases in between. The CDR3 has 13 amino acids. CDR1 and CDR2 (germline): SEHNR, FQNEAQ (reference sequence). As DNA, the CDR3 is TGTGCCAGCAGCTTGCAGTCTAATGAAAAACTGTTTTTT. The encoded protein is CASSLQSNEKLFF.

With respect to this clonotype: At one end, the junction sequence differs from germline, possibly due to a read error. The chain's CDR3 is CATSRGYNTEASF. The CDR3 DNA is TGTGCCACCAGCAGAGGCTACAACACTGAAGCTTCCTTT. J is TRBJ1-1 and V is TRBV15; D gene uncertain. CDR3 size: 13 residues. CDR1 is LNHNV and CDR2 is YYDKDF in the germline V gene (reference sequence).

The rearrangement uses TRBV2 and TRBJ1-2; no clear D gene. The CDR3 spans 11 residues. The germline gives CDR1 SNHLY, CDR2 FYNNEI. Trimming shortened V by 8 bases and J by 8 bases, and 12 bases separated the two germline ends. DNA of the CDR3: TGTGCCAGCTCATGGATGAGCGGCTACACCTTC. Its translation is CASSWMSGYTF. Full variable domain (missing parts from reference TRBV2 and TRBJ1-2): EPEVTQTPSHQVTQMGQEVILRCVPISNHLYFYWYRQILGQKVEFLVSFYNNEISEKSEIFDDQFSVERPDGSNFTLKIRSTKLEDSAMYFCASSWMSGYTFGSGTRLTVV.